This TCR beta chain was identified during a study of T cell responses to AZD1222 COVID-19 vaccine. TCRdb's table, derived via immunoSEQ multiplex PCR, lists solely in-frame clones and lacks some. The sample holds over 130,000 clones; almost 95% are singletons and the top ten take 9.3%. Germline CDR1 SNHLY, CDR2 FYNNEI. The CDR3 length is 14 residues. V shed 7 bases and J shed 1 base, with 10 bases lying between them. The gene calls are TRBV2 and TRBJ1-4; D possibly corresponds to TRBD1 (5 bases). The input for sequencing was peripheral blood, taken 28 days after the second AZD1222 dose. The clonotype comes from an adult who received the AZD1222 COVID-19 vaccine. The CDR3 loop reads CASTRQLTNEKLFF. CDR3 bases: TGTGCCAGCACCCGACAGTTAACTAATGAAAAACTGTTTTTT.